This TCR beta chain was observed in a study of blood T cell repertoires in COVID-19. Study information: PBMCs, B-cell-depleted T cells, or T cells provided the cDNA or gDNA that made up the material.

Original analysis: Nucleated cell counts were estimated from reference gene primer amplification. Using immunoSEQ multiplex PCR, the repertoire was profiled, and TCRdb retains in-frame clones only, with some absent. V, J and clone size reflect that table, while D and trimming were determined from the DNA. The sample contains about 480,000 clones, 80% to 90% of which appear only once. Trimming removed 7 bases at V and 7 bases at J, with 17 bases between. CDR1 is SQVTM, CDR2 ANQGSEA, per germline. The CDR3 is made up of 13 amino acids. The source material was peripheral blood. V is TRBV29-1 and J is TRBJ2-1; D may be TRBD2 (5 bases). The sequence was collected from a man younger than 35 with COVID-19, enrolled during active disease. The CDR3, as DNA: TGCAGCGCAGGTGCGGGCCAGGTGAATGAGCAGTTCTTC. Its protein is CSAGAGQVNEQFF.